One sample yielded the 8 T cell receptor beta chains listed below, sequenced in a study of Ad26.COV2.S vaccination and SARS-CoV-2 variants. TCRdb keeps only in-frame clones here, not all; method: immunoSEQ multiplex PCR. This table has about 280,000 clones, about 87% appearing once. Sample treatment: around 19 received Ad26.COV2.S at low or high dose, single or two shots; about 5 received placebo; per-sample allocation not given. Specimens were obtained on day 63 following the first vaccine or placebo injection. The sample consisted of peripheral blood, taken in a trial of Ad26.COV2.S vaccine versus placebo. The receptor source for this set is a person between 18 and 65 years old who received the Ad26.COV2.S COVID-19 vaccine or a placebo.

The V and J genes are TRBV7-3 and TRBJ1-3, with D uncertain. The length of the CDR3 is 15 residues. V lost 0 bases and J lost 1, with 7 bases in between. Germline assignment: CDR1 SGHTA and CDR2 FQGTGA. The CDR3 nucleotides are TGTGCCAGCAGCTTAACCGGGGAGTCTGGAAACACCATATATTTT. Residues: CASSLTGESGNTIYF.

V usage is TRBV6-5 and J usage is TRBJ2-7, with 11 bases aligning to TRBD2. The CDR3 length is 14 residues. V lost 6 bases to trimming and J lost 5 bases; unmatched junction nucleotides: 6. CDR1 and CDR2 from the germline V gene are MNHEY and SVGAGI. DNA for the CDR3: TGTGCCAGCAGAGGACTAGCGGGTACCCACGAGCAGTACTTC. Protein sequence: CASRGLAGTHEQYF.

This clone came up once. DNA of the CDR3: TGTGCCAGTAGTATAGATGGGAACACTGAAGCTTTCTTT. This translates into CASSIDGNTEAFF. This chain connects TRBV19 to TRBJ1-1; no firm D call. Per the germline V gene, CDR1 is LNHDA and CDR2 is SQIVND (reference sequence). With 0 bases removed from V and 1 base from J, the gap between germline ends came to 3 bases. The CDR3 is 13 residues long. The variable domain in full, with the rest retrieved from reference TRBV19 and TRBJ1-1, is DGGITQSPKYLFRKEGQNVTLSCEQNLNHDAMYWYRQDPGQGLRLIYYSQIVNDFQKGDIAEGYSVSREKKESFPLTVTSAQKNPTAFYLCASSIDGNTEAFFGQGTRLTVV.

V gene TRBV27 combines with J gene TRBJ2-3; 9 positions agree with TRBD2. V shed 2 bases, J shed 5 bases, and the junction held 5 bases outside the gene matches. Germline V gene data show CDR1 as MNHEY and CDR2 as SMNVEV (reference sequence). The CDR3 loop spans 15 amino acids. The chain's CDR3 is CASSLAGGLGDTQYF. In DNA form, the CDR3 reads TGTGCCAGCAGTTTAGCGGGGGGGCTGGGAGATACGCAGTATTTT.

The J gene is TRBJ2-3, the V gene TRBV13, with D maybe TRBD2 (5 bases). This CDR3 spans 15 amino acids. With 2 bases removed from V and 3 bases from J, the gap between germline ends came to 12 bases. Germline-derived CDR1 and CDR2 are PRHDT and FYEKMQ (reference sequence). CDR3 residues: CASSLPLVGTDTQYF. Written as DNA, the CDR3 is TGTGCCAGCAGCTTACCACTAGTGGGTACAGATACGCAGTATTTT.

The CDR3: CASSYSLAPITDTQYF. For the CDR3, the DNA is TGTGCCAGCAGTTACTCTCTAGCCCCTATCACAGATACGCAGTATTTT. The chain has TRBV6-5 and TRBJ2-3; possibly TRBD2 for D (5 bases). The germline CDR1 and CDR2 sequences are MNHEY and SVGAGI. V was cut by 0 bases and J by 2 bases, with 12 bases left in between. The CDR3 totals 16 residues.

The genes are TRBV6-4 and TRBJ1-1; D is unclear. Germline-derived CDR1 and CDR2 are MRHNA and SNTAGT. This CDR3 contains 13 residues. V lost 4 bases and J lost 0, with 6 bases in between. CDR3: CASSVDLNTEAFF. CDR3 in DNA: TGTGCCAGCAGTGTTGATCTGAACACTGAAGCTTTCTTT.

The V call is TRBV12-3 or TRBV12-4, the J call TRBJ1-2; D uncertain. The CDR3 loop spans 13 amino acids. Trimming removed 5 bases from V and 6 bases from J, with 13 bases in between. The CDR3: CASSPTQAHGYTF. The CDR3, as DNA: TGTGCCAGCAGTCCCACCCAGGCCCATGGCTACACCTTC.